This TCR beta chain was profiled in a study of CD8 T cells in Susac syndrome. Sequencing of TCR beta covered CD8+ and CD4+ T cells obtained from blood. Treatment-naive patients with stable or active relapsing-remitting disease served as multiple sclerosis controls. Reverse transcription of 0.5 to 1 ug RNA was performed with random hexamers. The CDR3 of TCR beta was amplified by immunoSEQ multiplex PCR across 54 Vbeta and 13 Jbeta. MiXCR, applied by TCRdb to the immunoSEQ multiplex PCR reads, yields one record per CDR3 protein. The profile covers 150,000 to 200,000 distinct CDR3 sequences, with around 96% appearing a single time and 0.16% taken by the ten largest. CDR3 length: 13 residues. The germline V gene has CDR1 MNHEY and CDR2 SVGEGT. Trimming removed 8 bases at V and 5 bases at J, with 13 bases between.

Sequencing was done on a sample of CD8+ T cells from PBMCs. This TCR was sampled from a human donor with multiple sclerosis. The chain uses TRBV6-2 or TRBV6-3 and TRBJ2-1; a possible D gene is TRBD2 (5 bases). The CDR3 spells CASGAAFHNEQFF. The CDR3 region has the DNA TGTGCCAGCGGAGCGGCCTTCCACAATGAGCAGTTCTTC.